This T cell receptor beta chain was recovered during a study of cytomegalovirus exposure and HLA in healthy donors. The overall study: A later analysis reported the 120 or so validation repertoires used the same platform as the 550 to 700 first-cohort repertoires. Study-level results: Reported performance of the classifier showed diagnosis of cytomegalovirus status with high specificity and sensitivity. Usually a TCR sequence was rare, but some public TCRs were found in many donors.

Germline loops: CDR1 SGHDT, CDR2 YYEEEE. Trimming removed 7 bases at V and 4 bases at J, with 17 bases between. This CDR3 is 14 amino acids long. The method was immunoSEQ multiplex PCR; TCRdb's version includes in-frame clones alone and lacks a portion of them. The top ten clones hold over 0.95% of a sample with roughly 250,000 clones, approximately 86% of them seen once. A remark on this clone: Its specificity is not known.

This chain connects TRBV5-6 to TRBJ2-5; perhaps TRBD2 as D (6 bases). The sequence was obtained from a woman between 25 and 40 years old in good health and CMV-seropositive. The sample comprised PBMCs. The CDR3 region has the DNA TGTGCCAGCCAACGGGACTCGAGGGGAGAGACCCAGTACTTC. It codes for CASQRDSRGETQYF.